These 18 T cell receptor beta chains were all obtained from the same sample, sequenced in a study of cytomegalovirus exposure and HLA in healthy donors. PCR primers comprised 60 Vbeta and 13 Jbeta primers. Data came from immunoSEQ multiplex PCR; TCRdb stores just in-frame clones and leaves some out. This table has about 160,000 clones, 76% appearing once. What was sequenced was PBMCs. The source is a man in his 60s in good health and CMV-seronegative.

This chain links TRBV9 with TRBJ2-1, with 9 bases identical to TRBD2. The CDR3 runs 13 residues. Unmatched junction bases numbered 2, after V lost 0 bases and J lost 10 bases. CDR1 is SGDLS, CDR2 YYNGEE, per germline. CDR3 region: CASSVGTSEEQFF. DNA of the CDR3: TGTGCCAGCAGCGTAGGGACTAGCGAAGAGCAGTTCTTC.

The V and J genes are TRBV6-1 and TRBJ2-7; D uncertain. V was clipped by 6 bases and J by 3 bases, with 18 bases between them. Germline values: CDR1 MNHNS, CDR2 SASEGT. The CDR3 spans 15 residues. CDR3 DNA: TGTGCCAGCAGCACCAGCCTGACACGAAGCTACGAGCAGTACTTC. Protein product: CASSTSLTRSYEQYF.

The CDR3 DNA reads as TGTGCCAGCAGTTTTTTACAGGGAAACGAGCAGTACTTC. This translates into CASSFLQGNEQYF. The V gene is TRBV27, the J gene TRBJ2-7, with a possible D match to TRBD1 (6 bases). The CDR3 loop spans 13 amino acids. With 3 bases removed from V and 5 bases from J, the gap between germline ends came to 11 bases. The germline V gene encodes CDR1 MNHEY and CDR2 SMNVEV (reference sequence).

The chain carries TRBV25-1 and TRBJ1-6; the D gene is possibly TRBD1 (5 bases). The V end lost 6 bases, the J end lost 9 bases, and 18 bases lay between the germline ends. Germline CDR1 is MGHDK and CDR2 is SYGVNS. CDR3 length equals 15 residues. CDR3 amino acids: CASRGPNGILSPLHF. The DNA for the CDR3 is TGTGCCAGCAGGGGGCCCAATGGGATTCTTTCACCCCTCCACTTT.

The CDR3 DNA is TGTGCCAGCAGCTTGCTAGGGGCGAACACCGGGGAGCTGTTTTTT. Its translation is CASSLLGANTGELFF. The chain couples TRBV5-4 to TRBJ2-2; D may be TRBD1 (5 bases). Between the trimmed V and J ends, which lost 1 base and 0 bases, there was a span of 7 bases. Germline loops: CDR1 SGHNT, CDR2 YYREEE (reference sequence). This CDR3 is built from 15 residues.

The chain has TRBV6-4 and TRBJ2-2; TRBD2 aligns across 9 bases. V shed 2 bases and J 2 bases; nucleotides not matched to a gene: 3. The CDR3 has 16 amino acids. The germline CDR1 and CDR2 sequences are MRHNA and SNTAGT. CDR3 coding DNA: TGTGCCAGCAGTGACCCTAGCGGGGTTAACACCGGGGAGCTGTTTTTT. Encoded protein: CASSDPSGVNTGELFF.

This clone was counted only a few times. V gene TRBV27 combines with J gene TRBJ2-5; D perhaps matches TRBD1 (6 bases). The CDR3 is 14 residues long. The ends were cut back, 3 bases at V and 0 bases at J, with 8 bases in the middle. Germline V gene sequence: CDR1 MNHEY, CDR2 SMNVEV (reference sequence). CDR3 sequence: CASSLRDNQETQYF. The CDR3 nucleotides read TGTGCCAGCAGTTTGAGGGACAACCAAGAGACCCAGTACTTC.

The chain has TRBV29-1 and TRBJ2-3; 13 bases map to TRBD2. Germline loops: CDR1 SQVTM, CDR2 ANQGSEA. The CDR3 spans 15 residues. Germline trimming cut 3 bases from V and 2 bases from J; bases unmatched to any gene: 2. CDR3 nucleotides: TGCAGCGTTGAGGGGACTAGCGGGGACACAGATACGCAGTATTTT. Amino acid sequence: CSVEGTSGDTDTQYF.

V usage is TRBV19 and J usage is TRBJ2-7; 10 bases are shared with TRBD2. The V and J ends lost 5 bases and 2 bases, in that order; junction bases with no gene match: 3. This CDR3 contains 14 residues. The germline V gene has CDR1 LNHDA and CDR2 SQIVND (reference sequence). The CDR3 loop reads CASSQGLAPYEQYF. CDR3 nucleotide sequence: TGTGCCAGTAGTCAGGGACTAGCGCCCTACGAGCAGTACTTC.

For the CDR3, the DNA is TGTGCCATCAGCGTAGCGGGGGGCACAGATACGCAGTATTTT. This encodes CAISVAGGTDTQYF. The gene calls are TRBV10-3 and TRBJ2-3; 9 nucleotides align to TRBD2. In germline, CDR1 is ENHRY, CDR2 SYGVKD. Trimming took 6 bases from V and 1 from J; bases not matched to a gene: 2. CDR3 size: 14 residues.

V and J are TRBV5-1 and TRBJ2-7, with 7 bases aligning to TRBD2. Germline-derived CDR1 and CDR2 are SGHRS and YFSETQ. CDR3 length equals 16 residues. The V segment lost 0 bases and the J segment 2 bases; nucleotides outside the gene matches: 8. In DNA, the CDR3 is TGCGCCAGCAGCTTGGGCGGGAGTACGGGTGCCTACGAGCAGTACTTC. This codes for CASSLGGSTGAYEQYF.

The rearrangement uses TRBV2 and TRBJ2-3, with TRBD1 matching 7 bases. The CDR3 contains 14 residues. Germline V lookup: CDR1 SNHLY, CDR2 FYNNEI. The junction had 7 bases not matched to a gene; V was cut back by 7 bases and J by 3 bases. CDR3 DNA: TGTGCCAGCAACAGGGGTCATATGACAGATACGCAGTATTTT. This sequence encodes CASNRGHMTDTQYF.

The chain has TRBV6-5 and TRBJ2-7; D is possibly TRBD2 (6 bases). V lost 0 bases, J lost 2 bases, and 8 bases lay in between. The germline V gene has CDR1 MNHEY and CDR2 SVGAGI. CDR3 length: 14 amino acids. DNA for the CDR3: TGTGCCAGCAGTTACTCGAGACTAGCCTACGAGCAGTACTTC. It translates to CASSYSRLAYEQYF.

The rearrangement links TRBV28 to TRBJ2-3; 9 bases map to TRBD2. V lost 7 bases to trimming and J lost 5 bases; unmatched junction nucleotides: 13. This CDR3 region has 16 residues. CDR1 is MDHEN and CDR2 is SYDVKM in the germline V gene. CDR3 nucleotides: TGTGCCAGCACCCTGGCGCTAGCGGGGCCGGGAGATACGCAGTATTTT. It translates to CASTLALAGPGDTQYF.

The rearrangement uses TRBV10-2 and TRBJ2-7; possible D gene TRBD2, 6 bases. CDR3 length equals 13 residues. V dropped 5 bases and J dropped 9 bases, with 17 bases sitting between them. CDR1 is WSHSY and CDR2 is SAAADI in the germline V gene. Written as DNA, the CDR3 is TGCGCCAGCAGTAGTGGGAGGTCGTCGGGGCAGTACTTC. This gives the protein CASSSGRSSGQYF.

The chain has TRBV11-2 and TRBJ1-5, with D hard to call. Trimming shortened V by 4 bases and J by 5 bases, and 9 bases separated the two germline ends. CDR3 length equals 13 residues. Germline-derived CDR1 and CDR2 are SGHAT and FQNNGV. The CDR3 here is CASSSTVYQPQHF. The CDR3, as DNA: TGTGCCAGCAGCTCAACTGTATATCAGCCCCAGCATTTT.

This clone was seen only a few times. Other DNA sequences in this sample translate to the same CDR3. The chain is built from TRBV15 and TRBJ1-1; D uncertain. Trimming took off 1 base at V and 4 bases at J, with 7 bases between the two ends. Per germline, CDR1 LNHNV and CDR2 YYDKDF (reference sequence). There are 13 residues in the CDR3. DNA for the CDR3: TGTGCCACCAGCAGAGCAGGAGGCACTGAAGCTTTCTTT. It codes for CATSRAGGTEAFF. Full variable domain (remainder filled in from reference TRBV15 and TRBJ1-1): DAMVIQNPRYQVTQFGKPVTLSCSQTLNHNVMYWYQQKSSQAPKLLFHYYDKDFNNEADTPDNFQSRRPNTSFCFLDIRSPGLGDTAMYLCATSRAGGTEAFFGQGTRLTVV.

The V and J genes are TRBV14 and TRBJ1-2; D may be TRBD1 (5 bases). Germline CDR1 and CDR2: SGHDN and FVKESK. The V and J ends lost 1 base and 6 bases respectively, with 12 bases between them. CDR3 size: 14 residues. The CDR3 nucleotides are TGTGCCAGCAGCCAAGCAGGCCAGGGCGATGGCTACACCTTC. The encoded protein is CASSQAGQGDGYTF.